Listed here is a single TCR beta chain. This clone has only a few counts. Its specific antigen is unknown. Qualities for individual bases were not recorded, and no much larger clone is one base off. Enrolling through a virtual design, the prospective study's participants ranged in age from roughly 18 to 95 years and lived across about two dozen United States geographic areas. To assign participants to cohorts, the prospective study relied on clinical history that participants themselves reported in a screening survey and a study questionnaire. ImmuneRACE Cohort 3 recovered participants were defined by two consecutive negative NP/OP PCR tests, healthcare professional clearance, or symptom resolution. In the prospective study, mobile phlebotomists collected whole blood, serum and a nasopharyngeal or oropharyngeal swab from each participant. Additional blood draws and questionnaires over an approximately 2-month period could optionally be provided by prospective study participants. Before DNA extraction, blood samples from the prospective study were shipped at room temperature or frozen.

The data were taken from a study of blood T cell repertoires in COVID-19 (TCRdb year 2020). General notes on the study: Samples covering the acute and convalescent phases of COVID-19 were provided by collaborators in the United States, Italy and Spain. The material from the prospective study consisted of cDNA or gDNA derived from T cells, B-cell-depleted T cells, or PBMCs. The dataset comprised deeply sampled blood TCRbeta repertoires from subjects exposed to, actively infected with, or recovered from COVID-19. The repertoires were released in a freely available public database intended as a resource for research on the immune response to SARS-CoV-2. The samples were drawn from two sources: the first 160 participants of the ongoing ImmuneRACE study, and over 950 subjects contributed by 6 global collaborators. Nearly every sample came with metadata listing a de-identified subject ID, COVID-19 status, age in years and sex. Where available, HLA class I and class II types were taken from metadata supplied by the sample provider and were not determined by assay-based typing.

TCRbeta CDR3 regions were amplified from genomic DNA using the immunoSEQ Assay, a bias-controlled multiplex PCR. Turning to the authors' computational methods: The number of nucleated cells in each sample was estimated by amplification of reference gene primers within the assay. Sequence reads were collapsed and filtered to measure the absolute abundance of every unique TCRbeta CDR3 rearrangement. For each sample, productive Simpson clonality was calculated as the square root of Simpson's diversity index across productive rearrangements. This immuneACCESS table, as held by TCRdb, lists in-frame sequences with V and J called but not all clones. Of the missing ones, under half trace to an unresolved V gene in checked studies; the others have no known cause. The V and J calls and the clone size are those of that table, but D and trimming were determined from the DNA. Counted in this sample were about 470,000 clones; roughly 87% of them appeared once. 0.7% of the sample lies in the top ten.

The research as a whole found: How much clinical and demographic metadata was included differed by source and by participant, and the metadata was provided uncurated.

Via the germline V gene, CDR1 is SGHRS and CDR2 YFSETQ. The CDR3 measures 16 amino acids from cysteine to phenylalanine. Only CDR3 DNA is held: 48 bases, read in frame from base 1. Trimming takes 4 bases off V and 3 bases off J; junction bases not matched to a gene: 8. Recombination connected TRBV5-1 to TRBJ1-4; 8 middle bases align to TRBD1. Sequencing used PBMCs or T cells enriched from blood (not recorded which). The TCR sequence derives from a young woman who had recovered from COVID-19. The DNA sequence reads TGCGCCAGCAGCCCGGGACAGGCTATGGCTAATGAAAAACTGTTTTTT. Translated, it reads CASSPGQAMANEKLFF.